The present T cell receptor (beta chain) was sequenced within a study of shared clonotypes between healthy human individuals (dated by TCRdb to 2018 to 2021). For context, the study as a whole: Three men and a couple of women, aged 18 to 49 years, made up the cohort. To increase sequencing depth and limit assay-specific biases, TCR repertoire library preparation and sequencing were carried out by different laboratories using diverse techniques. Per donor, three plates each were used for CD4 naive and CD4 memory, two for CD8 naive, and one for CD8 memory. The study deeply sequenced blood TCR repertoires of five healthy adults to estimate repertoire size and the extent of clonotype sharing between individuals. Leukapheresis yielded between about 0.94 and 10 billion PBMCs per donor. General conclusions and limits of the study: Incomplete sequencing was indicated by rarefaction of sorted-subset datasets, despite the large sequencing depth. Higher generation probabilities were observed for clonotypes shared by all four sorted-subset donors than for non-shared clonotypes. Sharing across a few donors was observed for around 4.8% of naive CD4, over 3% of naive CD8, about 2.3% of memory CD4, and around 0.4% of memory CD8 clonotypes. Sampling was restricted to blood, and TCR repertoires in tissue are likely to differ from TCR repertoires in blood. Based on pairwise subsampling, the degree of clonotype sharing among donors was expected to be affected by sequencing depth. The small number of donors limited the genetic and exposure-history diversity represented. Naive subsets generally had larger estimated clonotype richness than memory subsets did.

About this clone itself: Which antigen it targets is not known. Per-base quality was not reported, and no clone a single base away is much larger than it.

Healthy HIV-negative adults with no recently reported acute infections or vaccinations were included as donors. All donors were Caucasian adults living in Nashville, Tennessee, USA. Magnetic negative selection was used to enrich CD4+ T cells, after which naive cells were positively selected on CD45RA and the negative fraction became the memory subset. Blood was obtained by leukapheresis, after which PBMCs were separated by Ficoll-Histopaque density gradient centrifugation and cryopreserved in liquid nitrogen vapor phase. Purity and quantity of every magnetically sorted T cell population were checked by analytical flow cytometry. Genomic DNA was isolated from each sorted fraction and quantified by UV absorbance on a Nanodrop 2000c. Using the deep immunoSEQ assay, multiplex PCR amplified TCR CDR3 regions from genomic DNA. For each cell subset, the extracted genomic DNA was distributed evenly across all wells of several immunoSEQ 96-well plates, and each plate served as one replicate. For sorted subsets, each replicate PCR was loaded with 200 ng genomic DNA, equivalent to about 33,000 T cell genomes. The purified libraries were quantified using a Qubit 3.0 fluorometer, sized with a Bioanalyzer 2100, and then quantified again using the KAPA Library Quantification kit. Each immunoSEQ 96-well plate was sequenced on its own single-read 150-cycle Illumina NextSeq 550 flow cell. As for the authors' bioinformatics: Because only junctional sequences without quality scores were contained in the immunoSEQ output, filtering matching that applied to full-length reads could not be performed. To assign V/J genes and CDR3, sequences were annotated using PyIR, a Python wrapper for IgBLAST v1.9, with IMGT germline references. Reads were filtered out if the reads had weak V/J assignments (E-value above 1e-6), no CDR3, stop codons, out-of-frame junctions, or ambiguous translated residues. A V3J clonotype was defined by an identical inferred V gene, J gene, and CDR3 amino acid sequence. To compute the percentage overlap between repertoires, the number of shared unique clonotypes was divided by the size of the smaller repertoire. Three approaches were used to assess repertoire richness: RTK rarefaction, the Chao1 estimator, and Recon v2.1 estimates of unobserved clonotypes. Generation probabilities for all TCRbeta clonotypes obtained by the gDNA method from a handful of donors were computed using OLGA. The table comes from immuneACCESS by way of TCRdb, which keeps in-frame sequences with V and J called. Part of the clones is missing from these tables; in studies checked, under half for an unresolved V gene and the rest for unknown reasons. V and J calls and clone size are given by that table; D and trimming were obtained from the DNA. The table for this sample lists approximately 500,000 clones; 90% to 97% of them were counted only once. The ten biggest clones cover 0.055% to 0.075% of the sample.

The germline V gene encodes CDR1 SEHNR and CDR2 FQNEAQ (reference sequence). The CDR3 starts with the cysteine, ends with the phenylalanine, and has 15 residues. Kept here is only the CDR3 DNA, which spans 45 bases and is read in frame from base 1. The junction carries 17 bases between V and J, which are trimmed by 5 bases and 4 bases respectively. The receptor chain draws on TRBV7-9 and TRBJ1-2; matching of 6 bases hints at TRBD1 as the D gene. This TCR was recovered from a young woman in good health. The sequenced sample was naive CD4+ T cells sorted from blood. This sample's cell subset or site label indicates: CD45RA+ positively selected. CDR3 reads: CASSQQTGFSYGYTF. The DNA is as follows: TGTGCCAGCAGCCAACAAACAGGGTTTAGCTATGGCTACACCTTC.